Many counts were recorded for the clone carrying this T cell receptor (beta chain). What it binds is not known. The missing CDR3 end, 3 residues past where the read stops, is filled in from the germline J gene. The data belong to a study of T cell clonality in common variable immunodeficiency. Study-wide findings and caveats: CVID subjects had higher TCRbeta clonality than healthy controls, most marked in about a third. Compared with controls, CVID subjects had fewer shared TCRbeta clones.

This CDR3 has 16 residues. Per the germline V gene, CDR1 is LNHDA and CDR2 is SQIVND (reference sequence). V shed 3 bases, J shed 0 bases, and the junction held 4 bases outside the gene matches. Control and CVID samples contributed equal amounts of genomic DNA. The method was immunoSEQ multiplex PCR; TCRdb's version includes in-frame clones alone and lacks a portion of them. Sampling found tens of thousands of clones, none seen once. Sequencing input: peripheral blood mononuclear cells. The chain joins TRBV19 to TRBJ2-3; 9 bases are shared with TRBD2. The receptor comes from a person between 18 and 70 years old in good health. CDR3 region: CASSMEGLASTDTQYF. CDR3 DNA, as far as it was read: TGTGCCAGTAGTATGGAAGGACTAGCGAGCACAGATACG.